A single sample is the source of the 30 T cell receptor beta chains below, sequenced in a study of tumor-infiltrating lymphocytes in oesophageal squamous cell carcinoma. MiXCR, run by TCRdb on the PCR reads, gives a single entry per CDR3 protein. Seen here are around 12,000 distinct CDR3 sequences, around 56% observed once, and the top ten hold over 10%. Sequencing input: blood. These receptors originate from a female donor with esophageal squamous cell carcinoma.

With respect to this clonotype: At one of its ends the junction is not consistent with the germline gene, which may arise from a read error. The chain carries TRBV7-6 and TRBJ2-6, with D tentatively TRBD1 or TRBD2 (6 bases each). Near its end, the DNA agrees better with TRBJ2-5, so the J call may be wrong. CDR1 SGHVS and CDR2 FNYEAQ come from the germline V gene. The CDR3 length is 14 residues. The CDR3 bases are TGTGCTAGCAGCCCGGTGGGGGGCGAAGAGACCCAGTACTTC. Translated, it gives CASSPVGGEETQYF.

This clonotype was found many times. This chain links TRBV11-3 with TRBJ1-2; 11 nucleotides align to TRBD1. This CDR3 contains 18 residues. Germline CDR1 reads SGHNT; CDR2 reads YENEEA. Trimming at V came to 3 bases and at J to 4 bases, leaving 13 bases not matched to a gene. The CDR3 nucleotides read TGTGCCAGCAGCTTGGACTGGACAGGGGGCGAACCCGTCTATGGCTACACCTTC. This gives the protein CASSLDWTGGEPVYGYTF. Variable domain in full (rest from reference TRBV11-3 and TRBJ1-2): EAGVVQSPRYKIIEKKQPVAFWCNPISGHNTLYWYLQNLGQGPELLIRYENEEAVDDSQLPKDRFSAERLKGVDSTLKIQPAELGDSAVYLCASSLDWTGGEPVYGYTFGSGTRLTVV.

By share, this clonotype ranks as medium-sized. This sequence joins TRBV6-6 and TRBJ2-1, with D uncertain. This CDR3 has 13 amino acids. CDR1 and CDR2 (germline): MNHNY, SVGAGI (reference sequence). The V end was cut by 2 bases, the J end by 4 bases, with 6 bases between. The CDR3 bases are TGTGCCAGCAGTTACCAGGCTTACAATGAGCAGTTCTTC. This gives the protein CASSYQAYNEQFF.

The gene calls are TRBV7-8 and TRBJ2-3; D is tentatively TRBD1 or TRBD2 (5 bases each). V shed 7 bases and J shed 6 bases, with 11 bases lying between them. The germline gives CDR1 SGHVS, CDR2 FQNEAQ. The CDR3 length is 12 residues. As DNA, the CDR3 is TGTGCCAGCACCCCCGGGGCCGATACGCAGTATTTT. Translated, it gives CASTPGADTQYF. Full variable domain (missing parts from reference TRBV7-8 and TRBJ2-3): GAGVSQSPRYKVAKRGQDVALRCDPISGHVSLFWYQQALGQGPEFLTYFQNEAQLDKSGLPSDRFFAERPEGSVSTLKIQRTQQEDSAVYLCASTPGADTQYFGPGTRLTVL.

The rearrangement uses TRBV28 and TRBJ2-5; D is unresolved. The DNA matches TRBJ2-1 better at its end, which makes the J call doubtful. Germline values: CDR1 MDHEN, CDR2 SYDVKM. The length of the CDR3 is 12 residues. This chain's CDR3 is CASSPQLNEQFF. CDR3 sequence (DNA): TGTGCCAGCAGTCCCCAACTCAATGAGCAGTTCTTC.

This clonotype was counted a few times. The gene calls are TRBV28 and TRBJ2-3, with D unclear. Germline lookup yields CDR1 MDHEN and CDR2 SYDVKM. V gave up 7 bases and J gave up 6 bases, with 8 bases separating them. The CDR3 is made up of 11 amino acids. For the CDR3, the DNA is TGTGCCAGCACAAGCAGGGATACGCAGTATTTT. Residues: CASTSRDTQYF.

In its sample, this clonotype ranks as medium-sized. The chain joins TRBV10-3 to TRBJ2-1, with 15 bases aligning to TRBD2. Losses at the gene ends were 4 bases for V and 10 bases for J; bases not matched to a gene: 5. Germline CDR1 and CDR2: ENHRY and SYGVKD. CDR3 length: 15 residues. The chain's CDR3 is CAISGGLAGGGEQFF. The CDR3 DNA reads TGTGCCATCAGTGGGGGACTAGCGGGAGGTGGCGAGCAGTTCTTC.

This clonotype was observed a single time. V is TRBV6-1 and J is TRBJ2-1; D perhaps matches TRBD2 (6 bases). The J call is in doubt because the DNA end fits TRBJ2-7 better. This CDR3 has 14 amino acids. Germline V gives CDR1 MNHNS, CDR2 SASEGT. For the CDR3, the DNA is TGTGCCAGCAGTGATGGAGGGTACGGCAATGAGCAGTACTTC. Encoded protein: CASSDGGYGNEQYF.

This clonotype was counted a few times. The genes are TRBV7-2 and TRBJ1-1; no reliable D call. Germline CDR1 reads SGHTA; CDR2 reads FQGNSA. Trimming cost V 1 base and J 2 bases, with 8 bases left between them. There are 14 residues in the CDR3. CDR3: CASSLDFYNTEAFF. In nucleotides, the CDR3 is TGTGCCAGCAGCTTAGATTTTTACAACACTGAAGCTTTCTTT.

This rearrangement joins TRBV12-3 or TRBV12-4 to TRBJ2-5; D not certain. This CDR3 is 12 amino acids long. The V and J ends lost 4 bases and 4 bases respectively, with 7 bases between them. The CDR3 coding sequence is TGTGCCAGCAGTTCCCTGCGAGAGACCCAGTACTTC. Amino acids: CASSSLRETQYF.

The chain couples TRBV7-6 to TRBJ2-3; no clear D gene. Deletions cut 5 bases from V and 5 bases from J, with 8 bases between. The CDR3 is 12 residues long. Germline V lookup: CDR1 SGHVS, CDR2 FNYEAQ. The DNA of the CDR3 is TGTGCCAGCAGCAGATACCAAGATACGCAGTATTTT. As protein: CASSRYQDTQYF.

This clonotype was counted between two and nine times. A much larger clone is a single base away; this may be a read error. The chain employs TRBV2 and TRBJ2-1; either TRBD1 or TRBD2 may supply D (5 bases each). The DNA end is more similar to TRBJ2-7, so the J call may be wrong. The CDR3 is 13 amino acids. Looked up from germline, CDR1 is SNHLY and CDR2 is FYNNEI. The CDR3 reads CASNRDVLNEQYF. CDR3 in DNA: TGTGCCAGCAACCGGGACGTCTTGAATGAGCAGTACTTC.

This clonotype is medium-sized by share. A much larger clone differs from this one at a single base, so this may be a read error. The chain carries TRBV7-3 and TRBJ2-7, with a tentative D call TRBD1 (6 bases). This CDR3 region has 16 residues. Germline lookup yields CDR1 SGHTA and CDR2 FQGTGA. The V gene lost 1 base and the J gene lost 7 bases, with 20 bases spanning the gap. The CDR3 coding sequence is TGTGCCAGCAGCTTAAAGGGGTACGGGTGGGACAATGAGCAGTACTTC. It translates to CASSLKGYGWDNEQYF.

This clonotype has only one observation. The chain carries TRBV7-2 and TRBJ2-2; TRBD1 aligns across 7 bases. The CDR3 extends over 15 amino acids. Germline V gives CDR1 SGHTA, CDR2 FQGNSA. After removal of 5 bases from V and 3 bases from J, the junction contained 6 bases not matched to a gene. This chain's CDR3 is CASSQDRRDTGELFF. CDR3 bases: TGTGCCAGCAGCCAGGACAGGAGAGACACCGGGGAGCTGTTTTTT.

The chain links TRBV7-8 to TRBJ1-2; 7 nucleotides line up with TRBD1. CDR1 SGHVS and CDR2 FQNEAQ come from the germline V gene. V lost 1 base to trimming and J lost 4 bases; unmatched junction nucleotides: 9. The CDR3 runs to 16 residues. The CDR3 loop reads CASSLVPATGPYGYTF. The CDR3 bases are TGTGCCAGCAGCTTAGTACCGGCGACAGGGCCCTATGGCTACACCTTC.

Details on this clonotype: A read error may produce the germline difference seen at one junction end. The chain carries TRBV7-4 and TRBJ2-3, with 9 bases identical to TRBD2. Germline-derived CDR1 and CDR2 are SGHVT and SQSDAQ. This CDR3 has 18 amino acids. The CDR3 region has the DNA TGTGCCAGCAGCTTAAGGAGCGGGGGGCGAGACCGCACCGATACGCAGTATTTT. Encoded protein: CASSLRSGGRDRTDTQYF.

This clonotype was seen more than once but under ten times. CDR3 nucleotides: TGCGCCAGCAGTGATTGGGGCAATCAGCCCCAGCATTTT. Protein sequence: CASSDWGNQPQHF. The chain employs TRBV10-2 and TRBJ1-5; D gene uncertain. The V end lost 3 bases, the J end lost 2 bases, and 5 bases lay between the germline ends. CDR3 length: 13 amino acids. The germline V gene encodes CDR1 WSHSY and CDR2 SAAADI.

This sequence joins TRBV7-2 and TRBJ2-4; 7 bases line up with TRBD1. Matching the DNA end better, TRBJ2-5 makes the J call doubtful. CDR1 is SGHTA and CDR2 is FQGNSA in the germline V gene. The CDR3 extends over 14 amino acids. CDR3 DNA: TGTGCCAGCAGCTTACCACAGGGGTACCAGACCCAGTACTTC. It specifies CASSLPQGYQTQYF.

The rearrangement joins TRBV7-3 to TRBJ2-3; D possibly corresponds to TRBD2 (6 bases). The J call is doubtful: the DNA matches TRBJ2-1 better. Germline V gives CDR1 SGHTA, CDR2 FQGTGA. CDR3 length: 14 residues. This CDR3 is CASSFSGLRNEQFF. The DNA for the CDR3 is TGTGCCAGCAGCTTTTCGGGACTCAGGAATGAGCAGTTCTTC.

In its sample, this clonotype ranks as medium-sized (0.01 to 0.1%). The J gene is TRBJ2-1, the V gene TRBV5-4; a possible D gene is TRBD1 (5 bases). V lost 5 bases, J lost 8 bases, and 14 bases lay in between. The CDR3 is 13 residues long. Germline V lookup: CDR1 SGHNT, CDR2 YYREEE (reference sequence). CDR3 coding DNA: TGTGCCAGCAGAAGGCAGGGTTCCGATGAGCAGTTCTTC. The encoded protein is CASRRQGSDEQFF.

This clonotype was recorded at least ten times. This sequence joins TRBV5-4 and TRBJ1-2; D gene uncertain. V lost 4 bases and J 0 bases, leaving 13 bases between the germline ends. This CDR3 has 15 amino acids. The germline V gene has CDR1 SGHNT and CDR2 YYREEE (reference sequence). CDR3 protein: CASSLDADANYGYTF. The CDR3 DNA reads TGTGCCAGCAGCCTGGATGCGGATGCTAACTATGGCTACACCTTC.

The gene calls are TRBV7-6 and TRBJ2-5; 7 bases are shared with TRBD2. The J call is uncertain, as TRBJ2-1 better fits the DNA end. CDR1 and CDR2 from the germline V gene are SGHVS and FNYEAQ. The CDR3 spans 17 residues. The CDR3, as DNA: TGTGCCAGCAGCTTAGAACTAGCGAGCCACTTTTACAATGAGCAGTTCTTC. Protein sequence: CASSLELASHFYNEQFF.

This clonotype was seen more than once but under ten times. A read error is likely, as this CDR3 ends without the conserved phenylalanine or tryptophan. Because the CDR3's place on the DNA is in doubt, the DNA is left out and the CDR3 is given as listed by TCRdb. The chain couples TRBV7-6 to TRBJ2-5; the table's TRBD2 call for D was not verified on the DNA. CDR1 is SGHVS and CDR2 is FNYEAQ in the germline V gene. Termini included, the CDR3 measures 16 amino acids. CDR3 sequence reads: CASSSDIDNSPLHFGN.

The V call is TRBV4-1, the J call TRBJ2-5, with D possibly being TRBD1 or TRBD2 (6 bases each). The J call may be wrong; the DNA end is better matched by TRBJ2-1. The CDR3 runs to 14 residues. Germline-derived CDR1 and CDR2 are MGHRA and YSYEKL. CDR3 sequence: CASSQVGGPREQFF. CDR3 DNA: TGCGCCAGCAGCCAAGTTGGGGGGCCCAGAGAGCAGTTCTTC.

The chain joins TRBV7-2 to TRBJ2-3; tentatively, D is TRBD1 (5 bases). The J call may be incorrect, as the DNA end agrees better with TRBJ2-7. The germline gives CDR1 SGHTA, CDR2 FQGNSA. The CDR3 runs 14 residues. The CDR3, as DNA: TGTGCCAGCAGCTTATATCGACAGTTCTACGAGCAGTACTTC. Translating gives CASSLYRQFYEQYF.

The chain links TRBV7-2 to TRBJ2-5; 7 bases align to TRBD2. The J call may be mistaken, given a closer DNA end match to TRBJ2-2. The CDR3 runs to 17 residues. The germline V gene has CDR1 SGHTA and CDR2 FQGNSA. The CDR3 sequence is CASRPNLAEHGTGELFF. The CDR3 DNA reads TGTGCCAGCAGGCCAAATCTAGCGGAGCATGGCACCGGGGAGCTGTTTTTT.

This sequence joins TRBV24-1 and TRBJ2-3; 9 nucleotides match TRBD1. The closer fit of TRBJ2-5 to the DNA end suggests the J call may be wrong. The germline gives CDR1 KGHDR, CDR2 SFDVKD. The CDR3 consists of 14 residues. CDR3 coding DNA: TGTGCCACCAGTGAGCCCGGGACAGGGGAGACCCAGTACTTC. It encodes CATSEPGTGETQYF.

The V call is TRBV12-3 or TRBV12-4, the J call TRBJ2-1; no clear D. The CDR3 is made up of 15 amino acids. Trimming removed 6 bases at V and 7 bases at J, with 19 bases between. The CDR3 reads CASRSLRALRNEQFF. The CDR3 DNA sequence: TGTGCCAGCAGATCCCTAAGGGCCCTTAGGAATGAGCAGTTCTTC.

Regarding this clonotype: A junction end diverges from the germline sequence, so it may reflect a read error. CDR3 residues: CAISDLGLAGSNKQFF. The CDR3 nucleotides read TGTGCCATCAGTGATTTAGGACTAGCGGGGAGCAATAAGCAGTTCTTC. The chain joins TRBV24-1 to TRBJ2-5, with TRBD2 identical over 12 bases. The DNA end is more similar to TRBJ2-1, so the J call may be wrong. The CDR3 is 16 residues long. The germline V gene has CDR1 KGHDR and CDR2 SFDVKD.

This clonotype has more than one count but fewer than ten. This rearrangement joins TRBV13 to TRBJ2-4, with TRBD1 matching 8 bases. The last part of the DNA fits TRBJ1-1 better; the J call may be wrong. Germline V gives CDR1 PRHDT, CDR2 FYEKMQ (reference sequence). The CDR3 loop spans 17 amino acids. CDR3 in DNA: TGTGCCAGCAGCTCCCTTAGGGATCAGGGGGCCCTAGCTGAAGCTTTCTTT. Protein sequence: CASSSLRDQGALAEAFF.